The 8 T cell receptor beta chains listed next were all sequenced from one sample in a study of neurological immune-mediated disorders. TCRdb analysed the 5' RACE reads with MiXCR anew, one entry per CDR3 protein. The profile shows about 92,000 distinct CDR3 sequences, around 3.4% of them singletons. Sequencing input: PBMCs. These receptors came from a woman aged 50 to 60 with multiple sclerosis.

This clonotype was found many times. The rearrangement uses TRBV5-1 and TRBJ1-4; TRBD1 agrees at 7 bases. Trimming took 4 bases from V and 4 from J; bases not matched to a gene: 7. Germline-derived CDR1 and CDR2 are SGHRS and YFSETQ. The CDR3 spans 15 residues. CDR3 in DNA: TGCGCCAGCAGCGGCGAGGGGGCAAGTAATGAAAAACTGTTTTTT. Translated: CASSGEGASNEKLFF.

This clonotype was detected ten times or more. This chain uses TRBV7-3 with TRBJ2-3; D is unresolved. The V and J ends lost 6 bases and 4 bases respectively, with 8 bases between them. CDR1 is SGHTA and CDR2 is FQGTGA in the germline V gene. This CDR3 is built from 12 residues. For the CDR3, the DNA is TGTGCCAGCAGGGGGTCCGCAGATACGCAGTATTTT. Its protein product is CASRGSADTQYF.

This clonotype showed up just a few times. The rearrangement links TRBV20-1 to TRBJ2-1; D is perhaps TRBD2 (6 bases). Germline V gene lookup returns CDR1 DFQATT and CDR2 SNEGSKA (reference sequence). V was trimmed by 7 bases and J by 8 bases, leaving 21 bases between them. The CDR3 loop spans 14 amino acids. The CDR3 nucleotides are TGCAGTGTCCAAAAGCGGGCTAAAGGGGATGAGCAGTTCTTC. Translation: CSVQKRAKGDEQFF.

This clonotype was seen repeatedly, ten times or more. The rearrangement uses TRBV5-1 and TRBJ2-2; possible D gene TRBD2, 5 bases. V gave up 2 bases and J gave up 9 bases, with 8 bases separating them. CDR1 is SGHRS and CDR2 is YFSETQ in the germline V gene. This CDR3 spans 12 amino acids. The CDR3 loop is CASSFSERELFF. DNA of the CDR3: TGCGCCAGCAGCTTTAGCGAACGGGAGCTGTTTTTT. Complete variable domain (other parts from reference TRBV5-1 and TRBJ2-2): KAGVTQTPRYLIKTRGQQVTLSCSPISGHRSVSWYQQTPGQGLQFLFEYFSETQRNKGNFPGRFSGRQFSNSRSEMNVSTLELGDSALYLCASSFSERELFFGEGSRLTVL.

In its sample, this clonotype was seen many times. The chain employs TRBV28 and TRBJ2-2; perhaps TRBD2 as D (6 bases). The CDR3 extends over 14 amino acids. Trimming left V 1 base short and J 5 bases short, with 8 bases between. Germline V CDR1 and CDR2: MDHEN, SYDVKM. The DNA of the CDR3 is TGTGCCAGCAGTTTATTCGGGGGAACCGGGGAGCTGTTTTTT. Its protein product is CASSLFGGTGELFF.

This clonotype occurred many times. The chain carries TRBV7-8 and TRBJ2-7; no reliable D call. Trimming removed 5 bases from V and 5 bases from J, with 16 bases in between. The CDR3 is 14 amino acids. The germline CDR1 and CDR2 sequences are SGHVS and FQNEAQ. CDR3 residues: CASSNDIRQDEQYF. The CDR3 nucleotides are TGTGCCAGCAGCAACGACATTCGGCAGGACGAGCAGTACTTC.

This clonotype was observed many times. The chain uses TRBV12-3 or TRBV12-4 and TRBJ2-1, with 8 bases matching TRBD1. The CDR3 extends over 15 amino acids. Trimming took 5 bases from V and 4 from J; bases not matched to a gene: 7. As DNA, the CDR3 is TGTGCCAGCAGTACAGGACAGGGCGCTTACAATGAGCAGTTCTTC. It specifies CASSTGQGAYNEQFF.

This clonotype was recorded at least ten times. The CDR3 sequence: CASTTGGQETQYF. Here the CDR3 DNA reads TGTGCCAGCACCACGGGGGGGCAAGAGACCCAGTACTTC. The chain has TRBV12-3 or TRBV12-4 and TRBJ2-5, with 8 bases matching TRBD2. The ends lost 7 bases at V and 2 bases at J; junction bases unmatched: 3. This CDR3 comprises 13 residues.